This T cell receptor beta chain stems from a study of OX40 agonist ivuxolimab in advanced cancers. Study-level information: Cohort: about 82% men, mean age approximately 66, aged about 23 to 80. Past anti-PD-1, anti-PD-L1 or anti-CTLA-4 therapy was accepted, and roughly 40% had received some.

CDR1 and CDR2 (germline): LNHDA, SQIVND (reference sequence). Trimming removed 4 bases from V and 7 bases from J, with 16 bases in between. CDR3 length equals 14 residues. Using immunoSEQ multiplex PCR, the repertoire was profiled, and TCRdb retains in-frame clones only, with some absent. Of 50,000 to 55,000 clones in the sample, about four fifths were seen once. Study conclusions and caveats: There were, on average, more expanded clones in CD8+ T cells than in CD4+.

About this clone itself: Its antigen is not known.

Sequences were derived from CD4+ or CD8+ T cells sorted from blood, sampled in a trial of the OX40 agonist ivuxolimab. This sequence was found in an adult with an advanced solid tumor such as melanoma, head and neck, liver or kidney cancer. The chain joins TRBV19 to TRBJ1-2, with TRBD1 as a possible D gene (5 bases). In nucleotides, the CDR3 is TGTGCCAGTAGTAGGGCGGGGGTAAGCTCTGGCTACACCTTC. It translates to CASSRAGVSSGYTF.